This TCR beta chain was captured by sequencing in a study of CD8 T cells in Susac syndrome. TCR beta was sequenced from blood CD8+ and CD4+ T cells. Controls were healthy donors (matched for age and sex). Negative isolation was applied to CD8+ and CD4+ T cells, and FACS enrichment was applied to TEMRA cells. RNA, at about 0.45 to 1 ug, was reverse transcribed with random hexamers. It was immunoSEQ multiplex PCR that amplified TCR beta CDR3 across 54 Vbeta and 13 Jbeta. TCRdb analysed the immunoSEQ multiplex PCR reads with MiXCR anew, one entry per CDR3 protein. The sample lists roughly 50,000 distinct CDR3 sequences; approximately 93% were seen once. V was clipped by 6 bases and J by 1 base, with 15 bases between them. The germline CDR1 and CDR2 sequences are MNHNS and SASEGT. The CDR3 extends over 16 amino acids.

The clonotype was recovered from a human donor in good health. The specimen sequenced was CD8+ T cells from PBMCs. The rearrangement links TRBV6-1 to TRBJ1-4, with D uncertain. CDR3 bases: TGTGCCAGCAGCAAAACGGGTTTTGAAACTAATGAAAAACTGTTTTTT. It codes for CASSKTGFETNEKLFF.